A selection of T cell receptor beta chains follows, all from one sample in a study of blood T cell repertoires in COVID-19. The repertoire was sequenced with immunoSEQ multiplex PCR; TCRdb's copy has only in-frame clones and lacks some. The sample lists over 200,000 clones; around nine tenths were seen once. Sequencing input: PBMCs or T cells enriched from blood (not recorded which). Source of these receptors: a man aged 35 to 55 who had recovered from COVID-19. The CDR3 runs from the conserved cysteine through the conserved F or W. The order of the fields is J gene, D gene, clone size, V gene, CDR3 DNA, CDR3 protein. The D gene is left open where the match is weak. A row's size may be missing; if present it is once, few, many or a size class.

>TRBJ2-5|TRBD2|NA|TRBV7-9
TGTGCCAGCAGCTTACCGAGACTAGCGGGCACGGTAGCCCAGTACTTC
CASSLPRLAGTVAQYF
>TRBJ2-1|NA|once|TRBV7-3
TGTGCCAGCAGCCCTAGCCCCATCAATGAGCAGTTCTTC
CASSPSPINEQFF
>TRBJ2-1|NA|once|TRBV5-1
TGCGCCAGCAGCTTGGCCGATATGGGCCAGGGGAGCCACCATGAGCAGTTCTTC
CASSLADMGQGSHHEQFF
>TRBJ2-1|NA|NA|TRBV6-6
TGTGCCGGCGGACAGTTCAGCAACTCCTACAATGAGCAGTTCTTC
CAGGQFSNSYNEQFF
>TRBJ1-1|NA|few|TRBV2
TGTGCCAGCAGTCAAAACCTGGAGGGGATATTT
CASSQNLEGIF
>TRBJ2-7|NA|NA|TRBV11-2
TGTGCCAGCAGTTTCGGGGGAAAGATATACGAGCAGTACTTC
CASSFGGKIYEQYF
>TRBJ2-4|TRBD2|NA|TRBV14
TGTGCCAGCAGCCCCAGGGCCGGGAGGGGATCAAACATTCAGTACTTC
CASSPRAGRGSNIQYF
>TRBJ1-2|NA|NA|TRBV28
TGTGCCAGCAGTCTCTACTCGACCGGCCAGGCGGGCTACACCTTC
CASSLYSTGQAGYTF
>TRBJ2-1|TRBD2|NA|TRBV19
TGTGCCAGTAGTATAGCGGGGGGTTTTTCGTACAATGAGCAGTTCTTC
CASSIAGGFSYNEQFF
>TRBJ1-6|NA|NA|TRBV6-1
TGTGCCAGCAGTGAACTGGGACACACAAATTCACCCCTCCACTTT
CASSELGHTNSPLHF
>TRBJ2-4|TRBD1|once|TRBV5-8
TGTGCCAGCAGCGCCACCCCCGGGACAGGAGACTTC
CASSATPGTGDF
>TRBJ1-2|TRBD1|NA|TRBV13
TGTGCCAGCAGCATCGACAGGGATTCGAACTATGGCTACACCTTC
CASSIDRDSNYGYTF
>TRBJ2-1|TRBD2|NA|TRBV7-3
TGTGCCAGCAGCATGGCCCCCGGGACTAACAATGAGCAGTTCTTC
CASSMAPGTNNEQFF
>TRBJ1-2|NA|NA|TRBV10-3
TGTGCCATCAGGGGGCCTCAAGACGGCGAACTATTTTATGGCTACACCTTC
CAIRGPQDGELFYGYTF
>TRBJ1-1|TRBD1|NA|TRBV7-2
TGTGCCAGCAGCCGGGACAGGGGATTCACTGAAGCTTTCTTT
CASSRDRGFTEAFF
>TRBJ1-2|TRBD1|NA|TRBV28
TGTGCCAGCAGTTTCCGGACAGGGGGACTGTATGGCTACACCTTC
CASSFRTGGLYGYTF
>TRBJ2-3|NA|NA|TRBV9
TGTGCCAGCAGCGTAGGGCACGCCACAGATACGCAGTATTTT
CASSVGHATDTQYF
>TRBJ1-6|NA|NA|TRBV7-2
TGTGCCAGCACCCGACACCTTCCTGGAAATTCACCCCTCCACTTT
CASTRHLPGNSPLHF
>TRBJ2-1|NA|NA|TRBV18
TGTGCCAGCTCACCCATCATACCTGGGGCTGCTGGTGAGCAGTTCTTC
CASSPIIPGAAGEQFF
>TRBJ1-4|NA|NA|TRBV12-5
TGTGCTAGTGGTTTGACCCAAGACAGGTTGCTGATCGTTCAGAATGAAAAACTGTTTTTT
CASGLTQDRLLIVQNEKLFF
>TRBJ2-3|NA|NA|TRBV11-3
TGTGCCAGCATCCGCGACGGAGACCCTAGCACAGATACGCAGTATTTT
CASIRDGDPSTDTQYF
>TRBJ1-1|NA|NA|TRBV5-4
TGTGCCAGCAGCCAGTCAGGCGTGACTGAAGCTTTCTTT
CASSQSGVTEAFF
>TRBJ1-5|NA|NA|TRBV10-3
TGTGCCATCAGTGAGTCGACACAGGGTCGTCAGCCCCAGCATTTT
CAISESTQGRQPQHF
>TRBJ2-3|TRBD1|NA|TRBV9
TGTGCCAGCAGCGGAGACAGGGGTCAAAACCCCTTCACAGATACGCAGTATTTT
CASSGDRGQNPFTDTQYF
>TRBJ1-2|NA|once|TRBV28
TGTGCCAGCAGAGACAGAAACTATGGCTACACCTTC
CASRDRNYGYTF
>TRBJ1-3|NA|NA|TRBV5-1
TGCGCCAGCAGCTTGGTCTCTTTCTCCGGGGTCTTTGGAAACACCATATATTTT
CASSLVSFSGVFGNTIYF
>TRBJ1-1|TRBD1|NA|TRBV3-1/TRBV3-2
TGTGCCAGCAGCCAAGATGGGACAGTGAACACTGAAGCTTTCTTT
CASSQDGTVNTEAFF
>TRBJ2-3|TRBD1|NA|TRBV6-5
TGTGCCAGCAGGGGACAGCGGTCTAGCACAGATACGCAGTATTTT
CASRGQRSSTDTQYF
>TRBJ1-1|TRBD1|NA|TRBV9
TGTGCCAGCAGCGTAGTGGGACAGGGAGCTGAAGCTTTCTTT
CASSVVGQGAEAFF
>TRBJ2-3|NA|NA|TRBV30
TGTGCCTGGAGCTCGCGTGGTAGCACAGATACGCAGTATTTT
CAWSSRGSTDTQYF
>TRBJ2-1|TRBD2|NA|TRBV7-3
TGTGCCAGCAGCCTCCCCACAGCGGGGGGTTACAATGAGCAGTTCTTC
CASSLPTAGGYNEQFF
>TRBJ2-3|TRBD1|NA|TRBV12-3/TRBV12-4
TGTGCCAGCAGAGGACAGGCCACAGATACGCAGTATTTT
CASRGQATDTQYF
>TRBJ2-3|NA|NA|TRBV9
TGTGCCAGCAGCCCTCGGACGGGGAGCACAGATACGCAGTATTTT
CASSPRTGSTDTQYF
>TRBJ2-1|TRBD1|NA|TRBV18
TGTGCCAGCTCACCACTACCGGGACAGGGTTACAATGAGCAGTTCTTC
CASSPLPGQGYNEQFF
>TRBJ2-5|TRBD2|NA|TRBV7-2
TGTGCCAGCAGCTTAGATGGCGGGAGTCTAGAGACCCAGTACTTC
CASSLDGGSLETQYF
>TRBJ2-1|NA|NA|TRBV7-2
TGTGCCAGCAGCTTAGATTCCGATGAGCAGTTCTTC
CASSLDSDEQFF
>TRBJ1-2|NA|NA|TRBV5-1
TGCGCCAGCAGCTTGTTCCAGGGAGGAAATAACTATGGCTACACCTTC
CASSLFQGGNNYGYTF
>TRBJ1-4|TRBD1|NA|TRBV28
TGTGCCAGCAGTTCGTACAGGGGTAACCCTCAAATTGAAAAACTGTTTTTT
CASSSYRGNPQIEKLFF
>TRBJ2-7|NA|NA|TRBV6-6
TGTGCCAGCAGCGCGAGGGGGGGCAAGGGTTGGAGGTTGGAATCTACCTACGAGCAGTACTTC
CASSARGGKGWRLESTYEQYF
>TRBJ2-7|TRBD1|NA|TRBV5-6
TGTGCCAGCAGCTTTTGGGACAGGGCCTACGAGCAGTACTTC
CASSFWDRAYEQYF
>TRBJ2-3|TRBD2|once|TRBV5-1
TGCGCCAGCAGCTTGGGCCTTACTAGCGGGGGGTTTACAGATACGCAGTATTTT
CASSLGLTSGGFTDTQYF
>TRBJ1-2|TRBD1|NA|TRBV20-1
TGCAGTGCTAGTTGGGACAGGGGCCTTCCGGACTATGGCTACACCTTC
CSASWDRGLPDYGYTF